Sequencing of this T cell receptor (beta chain) was carried out in a study of OX40 agonist ivuxolimab in advanced cancers. The assay was immunoSEQ multiplex PCR, and TCRdb's table has in-frame clones only and misses some. Here the sample spans 15,000 to 25,000 clones, about 75% being singletons. Regarding this clone: The antigen is unknown.

Study-level points and caveats: No determination was made of the antigen specificity of the expanded peripheral T cells. Nonresponders, in some cases, also had low normalized T-cell clonal expansion. In CD8+ T cells, expanded clones were on average more numerous than in CD4+. Partial responders treated at 0.1-3.0 mg/kg exhibited clonal expansion among the lowest measured.

The sequenced sample was CD4+ or CD8+ T cells sorted from blood, obtained in a trial of the OX40 agonist ivuxolimab. The receptor was isolated from an adult with an advanced solid tumor such as melanoma, head and neck, liver or kidney cancer.

CDR3 coding DNA: TGCGCCAGCAGCCAAGGTTTACAGGGGTACGAGCAGTACTTC. As protein: CASSQGLQGYEQYF. The V and J genes are TRBV4-3 and TRBJ2-7; TRBD1 aligns across 7 bases. The CDR3 length is 14 residues. The germline V gene encodes CDR1 LGHNA and CDR2 YSLEER. With 1 base clipped from V and 4 bases from J, the junction kept 4 bases outside the gene matches.